Below are 11 T cell receptor beta chains sequenced from a single sample in a study of blood T cell repertoires in COVID-19. Method: immunoSEQ multiplex PCR; TCRdb's copy keeps in-frame clones and lacks some. Of more than 300,000 clones detected, roughly 89% appear once; the ten largest clones hold less than 9.5%. Sequences were obtained from PBMCs or T cells enriched from blood (not recorded which). Receptor source: a woman aged 25-40 years who had recovered from COVID-19.

The chain employs TRBV4-1 and TRBJ2-7; no clear D. V gave up 1 base and J gave up 3 bases, with 10 bases separating them. The CDR3 extends over 14 amino acids. Looked up from germline, CDR1 is MGHRA and CDR2 is YSYEKL. CDR3 protein: CASSQGHLDYEQYF. The CDR3 coding sequence is TGCGCCAGCAGCCAAGGACATCTCGACTACGAGCAGTACTTC.

The J gene is TRBJ2-5, the V gene TRBV5-4, with D tentatively TRBD1 (6 bases). The CDR3 is made up of 14 amino acids. Germline V gives CDR1 SGHNT, CDR2 YYREEE (reference sequence). V lost 4 bases to trimming and J lost 4 bases, with 14 bases between them. The CDR3 bases are TGTGCCAGCAGCGCCGCCACAGGGATAGAGACCCAGTACTTC. Translated: CASSAATGIETQYF.

The chain carries TRBV6-5 and TRBJ2-3; TRBD1 matches at 9 bases. Germline loops: CDR1 MNHEY, CDR2 SVGAGI. Germline trimming cut 6 bases from V and 7 bases from J; bases unmatched to any gene: 11. CDR3 length equals 15 residues. DNA for the CDR3: TGTGCCAGCAGCGGCGGGGACAGGGAGGTAAATACGCAGTATTTT. Translation gives CASSGGDREVNTQYF.

CDR3 in amino acids: CASSQGGAPGNTIYF. In DNA form, the CDR3 reads TGCGCCAGCAGCCAAGGGGGCGCCCCCGGAAACACCATATATTTT. The rearrangement joins TRBV4-3 to TRBJ1-3; weak D call: TRBD1 (5 bases). The germline V gene has CDR1 LGHNA and CDR2 YSLEER. The V and J ends lost 1 base and 4 bases respectively, with 11 bases between them. The CDR3 totals 15 residues.

This clone came up once. The chain links TRBV27 to TRBJ2-1, with D perhaps TRBD1 (5 bases). V lost 2 bases and J lost 0, with 8 bases in between. Germline V gives CDR1 MNHEY, CDR2 SMNVEV (reference sequence). The length of the CDR3 is 15 residues. CDR3 in DNA: TGTGCCAGCAGTTTAGGGGCAATCTCCTACAATGAGCAGTTCTTC. Translation: CASSLGAISYNEQFF.

CDR3 loop: CSASGAGGLGSPLHF. Written as DNA, the CDR3 is TGCAGTGCTAGTGGGGCTGGGGGACTGGGTTCACCCCTCCACTTT. The chain links TRBV20-1 to TRBJ1-6; D perhaps matches TRBD1 (5 bases). Germline V gene data show CDR1 as DFQATT and CDR2 as SNEGSKA (reference sequence). The CDR3 spans 15 residues. The V end was cut by 3 bases, the J end by 9 bases, with 18 bases between.

J is TRBJ1-2 and V is TRBV28, with D maybe TRBD1 (6 bases). Germline CDR1 and CDR2: MDHEN and SYDVKM. The CDR3 has 14 amino acids. With 6 bases removed from V and 4 bases from J, the gap between germline ends came to 15 bases. The chain's CDR3 is CASRKGQNLYGYTF. The CDR3 nucleotides are TGTGCCAGCAGAAAGGGACAAAACCTCTATGGCTACACCTTC.

The J gene is TRBJ1-2, the V gene TRBV27; 11 nucleotides line up with TRBD1. The CDR3 covers 16 residues. Germline CDR1 MNHEY, CDR2 SMNVEV (reference sequence). V trimming: 1 base; J trimming: 4 bases; junction bases outside the gene matches: 5. This chain's CDR3 is CASSLFRTGGVYGYTF. CDR3 DNA: TGTGCCAGCAGTTTATTTAGGACAGGGGGCGTCTATGGCTACACCTTC.

The chain joins TRBV12-5 to TRBJ1-1, with D tentatively TRBD1 (5 bases). V was trimmed by 0 bases and J by 3 bases, leaving 23 bases between them. Germline loops: CDR1 LGHNT, CDR2 FRNRAP. This CDR3 is 19 amino acids long. This chain's CDR3 is CASGLVPTLSGQGDTEAFF. CDR3 DNA sequence: TGTGCTAGTGGTTTGGTACCCACCCTCAGCGGGCAGGGCGACACTGAAGCTTTCTTT.

The chain is built from TRBV10-3 and TRBJ1-2; 7 nucleotides line up with TRBD1. The CDR3 is 13 residues long. Germline CDR1 is ENHRY and CDR2 is SYGVKD. After removal of 9 bases from V and 2 bases from J, the junction contained 6 bases not matched to a gene. The CDR3 nucleotides read TGTGCCATGAGATCGGACAGGAACTATGGCTACACCTTC. Its protein product is CAMRSDRNYGYTF.

The chain employs TRBV4-1 and TRBJ1-2; 7 nucleotides line up with TRBD1. Germline assignment: CDR1 MGHRA and CDR2 YSYEKL. This CDR3 has 14 residues. Trimming took 0 bases from V and 7 from J; bases not matched to a gene: 5. This CDR3 reads CASSQEDRVGGYTF. The CDR3 region has the DNA TGCGCCAGCAGCCAAGAAGACAGGGTAGGTGGCTACACCTTC.